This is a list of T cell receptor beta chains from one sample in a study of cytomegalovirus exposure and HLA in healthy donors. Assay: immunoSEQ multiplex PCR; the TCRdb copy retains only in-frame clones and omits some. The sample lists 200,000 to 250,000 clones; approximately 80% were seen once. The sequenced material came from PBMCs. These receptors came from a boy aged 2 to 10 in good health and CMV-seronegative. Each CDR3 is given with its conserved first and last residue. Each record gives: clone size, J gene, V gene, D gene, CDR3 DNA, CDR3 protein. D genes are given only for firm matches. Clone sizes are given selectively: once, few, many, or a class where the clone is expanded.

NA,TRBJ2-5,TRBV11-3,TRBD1,TGTGCCAGCAGCTTAGCTGGGACAGGTGGGCGGGAGACCCAGTACTTC,CASSLAGTGGRETQYF
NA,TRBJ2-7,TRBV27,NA,TGTGCCAGCAGTTGGACAGCAACCTACGAGCAGTACTTC,CASSWTATYEQYF
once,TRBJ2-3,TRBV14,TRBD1,TGTGCCAGCAGCCAAGAGACAGGGGGAGATACGCAGTATTTT,CASSQETGGDTQYF
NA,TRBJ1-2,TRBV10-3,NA,TGTGCCATCAGTGAGACAGACTATGGCTACACCTTC,CAISETDYGYTF
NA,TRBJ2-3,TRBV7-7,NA,TGTGCTAGCAGCCAAGGGACACACAGCACAGATACGCAGTATTTT,CASSQGTHSTDTQYF
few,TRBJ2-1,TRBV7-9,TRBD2,TGTGCCAGCAGCCCCCGCGGGGGTAGCTCCTACAATGAGCAGTTCTTC,CASSPRGGSSYNEQFF
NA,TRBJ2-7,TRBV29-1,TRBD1,TGCAGCGTTGTAGTCCCTGGGACAGACTACGAGCAGTACTTC,CSVVVPGTDYEQYF
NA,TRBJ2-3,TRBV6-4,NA,TGTGCCAGCATGAGGACAGATACGCAGTATTTT,CASMRTDTQYF
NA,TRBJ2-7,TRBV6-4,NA,TGTGCCAGCACCCCTATAGTTCGATACTACGAGCAGTACTTC,CASTPIVRYYEQYF
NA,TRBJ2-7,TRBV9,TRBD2,TGTGCCAGCAGCCCGGGGATAGCGGGAGGAATGATCTACGAGCAGTACTTC,CASSPGIAGGMIYEQYF
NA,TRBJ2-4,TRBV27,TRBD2,TGTGCCAGCAAGGAGCGGGGGGGTCTCAAAAACATTCAGTACTTC,CASKERGGLKNIQYF
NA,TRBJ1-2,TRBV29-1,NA,TGCAGCGTTGAAGATCCCAAGGCAGCGGCCTATGGCTACACCTTC,CSVEDPKAAAYGYTF
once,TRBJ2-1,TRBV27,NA,TGTGCCAGCAATGCCCAGGGCTTCGACAATGAGCAGTTCTTC,CASNAQGFDNEQFF
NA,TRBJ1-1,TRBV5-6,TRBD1,TGTGCCAGCAGCTTGGTCGCTTCAGGGGGAACTGAAGCTTTCTTT,CASSLVASGGTEAFF
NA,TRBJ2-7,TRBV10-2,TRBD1,TGCGCCACCTCAGGGGGCTTTCCCTACGAGCAGTACTTC,CATSGGFPYEQYF
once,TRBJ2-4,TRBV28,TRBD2,TGTGCCAGCAGTTCCCCAATTTGGAGCGGGAGGTCAGAAAACATTCAGTACTTC,CASSSPIWSGRSENIQYF
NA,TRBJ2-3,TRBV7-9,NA,TGTGCCAGCAGCTTAGGCGGGGTTGACACAGATACGCAGTATTTT,CASSLGGVDTDTQYF
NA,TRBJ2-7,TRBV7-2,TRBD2,TGTGCCAGCAGCCCTTTTAGCGGGAGTCTCTACGAGCAGTACTTC,CASSPFSGSLYEQYF
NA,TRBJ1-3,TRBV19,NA,TGTGCCAGTAGCCTACAGGGACCTGGAAACACCATATATTTT,CASSLQGPGNTIYF
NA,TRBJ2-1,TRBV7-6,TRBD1,TGTGCCAGCAGCTTAAGGGGACAGGGGGGCTACAATGAGCAGTTCTTC,CASSLRGQGGYNEQFF
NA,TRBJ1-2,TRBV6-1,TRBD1,TGTGCCAGCAGTGAGGGCCAGGGGGGAGGCTACACCTTC,CASSEGQGGGYTF
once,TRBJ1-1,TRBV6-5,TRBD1,TGTGCCACTTATCCCGGGACAGCGAACACTGAAGCTTTCTTT,CATYPGTANTEAFF
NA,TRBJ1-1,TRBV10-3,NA,TGTGCCATCAGTCCGGGGGGGACTGAAGCTTTCTTT,CAISPGGTEAFF
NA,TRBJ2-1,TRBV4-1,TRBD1,TGCGCCAGCAGCCAAGAAATAGGACAGGGGACCCATGAGCAGTTCTTC,CASSQEIGQGTHEQFF
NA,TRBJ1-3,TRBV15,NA,TGTGCCACCAGCAGAGACAGGGCTGGAAACACCATATATTTT,CATSRDRAGNTIYF
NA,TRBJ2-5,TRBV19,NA,TGTGCCAGTAGTATCAGGGACGGAGGGGAGACCCAGTACTTC,CASSIRDGGETQYF
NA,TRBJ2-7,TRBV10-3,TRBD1,TGTGCCATCAGTGAGCCCGGACAGGGCACCTACGAGCAGTACTTC,CAISEPGQGTYEQYF
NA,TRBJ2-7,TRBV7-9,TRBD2,TGTGCCAGCAGCTTAGATAGGGCTAGCGGCTCTAGCTCCTACGAGCAGTACTTC,CASSLDRASGSSSYEQYF
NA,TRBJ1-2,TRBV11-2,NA,TGTGCCAGCAGCGGCAACAGGGTAGCAGGGGGCTACACCTTC,CASSGNRVAGGYTF
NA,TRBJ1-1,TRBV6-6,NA,TGTGCCAGCAGTTACTCGGCAGTGAACACTGAAGCTTTCTTT,CASSYSAVNTEAFF
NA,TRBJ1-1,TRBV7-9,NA,TGTGCCAGCAGCAATCCCGCCGGTCGGGACACTGAAGCTTTCTTT,CASSNPAGRDTEAFF
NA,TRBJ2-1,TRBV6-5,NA,TGTGCCAGCTTTCCTAATAACAATGAGCAGTTCTTC,CASFPNNNEQFF
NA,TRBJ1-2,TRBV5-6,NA,TGTGCCAGCAGCGGAGGAGGGGGCTACACCTTC,CASSGGGGYTF
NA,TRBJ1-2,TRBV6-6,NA,TGTGCCAGCAGTACAAGGGGATACAGGGCCTATGGCTACACCTTC,CASSTRGYRAYGYTF
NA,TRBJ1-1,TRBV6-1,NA,TGTGCCAGCAGTGAAGCGCTCGAATACAGGGTACGGAACACTGAAGCTTTCTTT,CASSEALEYRVRNTEAFF
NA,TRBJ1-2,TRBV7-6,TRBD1,TGTGCCAGCAGCTTAGACAGGGGAGTGGAAGGCTACACCTTC,CASSLDRGVEGYTF
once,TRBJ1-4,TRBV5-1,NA,TGCGCCAGCAGCTCGGGACAAGGATACGAAAAACTGTTTTTT,CASSSGQGYEKLFF
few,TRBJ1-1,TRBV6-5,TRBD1,TGTGCCAGCAGTCAGGGGGCTCGTGGCACTGAAGCTTTCTTT,CASSQGARGTEAFF
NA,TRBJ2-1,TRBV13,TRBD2,TGTGCCAGCAGCTTTTGGGGGGGAACCTACAATGAGCAGTTCTTC,CASSFWGGTYNEQFF
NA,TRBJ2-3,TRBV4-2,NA,TGTGCCAGCAGCCAAGATGGCCCGGGGGGCCTAGATACGCAGTATTTT,CASSQDGPGGLDTQYF
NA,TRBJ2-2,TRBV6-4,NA,TGTGCCAGCAGTGAACTGGCGGCCACCGGGGAGCTGTTTTTT,CASSELAATGELFF
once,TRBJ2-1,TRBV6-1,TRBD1,TGTGCCAGCAGTGCATACAGGGGGCAGGAGAATGAGCAGTTCTTC,CASSAYRGQENEQFF
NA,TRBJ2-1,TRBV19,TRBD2,TGTGCCAGTAGTATACCGCGCGGGAGGGAGGGAAACAATGAGCAGTTCTTC,CASSIPRGREGNNEQFF
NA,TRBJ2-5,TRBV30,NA,TGTGCCTGGATCCCCGGGCAAGAGACCCAGTACTTC,CAWIPGQETQYF
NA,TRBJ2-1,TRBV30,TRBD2,TGTGCCTGGAGTCGACTAGCGACCTCCTACAATGAGCAGTTCTTC,CAWSRLATSYNEQFF
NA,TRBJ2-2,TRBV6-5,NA,TGTGCCAGCAGTTACGGCGGGGCAGGGGAGCTGTTTTTT,CASSYGGAGELFF
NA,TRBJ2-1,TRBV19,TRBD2,TGTGCCAGTAGTATAGGGGCGGGAGGGCCAAATGAGCAGTTCTTC,CASSIGAGGPNEQFF
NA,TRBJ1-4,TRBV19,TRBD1,TGTGCCAGTGGCCCCGGACAGGGGCGTGAAAAACTGTTTTTT,CASGPGQGREKLFF
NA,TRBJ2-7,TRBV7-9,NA,TGTGCCATCGACTCGACTACTAGCTCCTACGAGCAGTACTTC,CAIDSTTSSYEQYF
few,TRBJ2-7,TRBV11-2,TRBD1,TGTGCCAGCAGCTGGGAGACAGGGGGCGGCGAGCAGTACTTC,CASSWETGGGEQYF
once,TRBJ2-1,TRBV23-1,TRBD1,TGCGCCAGCAGGCGGACAGGGCGTTACAATGAGCAGTTCTTC,CASRRTGRYNEQFF
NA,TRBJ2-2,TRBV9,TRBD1,TGTGCCAGCAGCGCACCAGACAGGGCATATTCCGGGGAGCTGTTTTTT,CASSAPDRAYSGELFF
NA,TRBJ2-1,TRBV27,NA,TGTGCCAGCAGTCCCCCCCTGGGGGGTGGGTCTAGCTCCTACAATGAGCAGTTCTTC,CASSPPLGGGSSSYNEQFF
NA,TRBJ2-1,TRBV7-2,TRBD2,TGTGCCAGCAGCTTGGGACTAGCGGGGTACAATGAGCAGTTCTTC,CASSLGLAGYNEQFF